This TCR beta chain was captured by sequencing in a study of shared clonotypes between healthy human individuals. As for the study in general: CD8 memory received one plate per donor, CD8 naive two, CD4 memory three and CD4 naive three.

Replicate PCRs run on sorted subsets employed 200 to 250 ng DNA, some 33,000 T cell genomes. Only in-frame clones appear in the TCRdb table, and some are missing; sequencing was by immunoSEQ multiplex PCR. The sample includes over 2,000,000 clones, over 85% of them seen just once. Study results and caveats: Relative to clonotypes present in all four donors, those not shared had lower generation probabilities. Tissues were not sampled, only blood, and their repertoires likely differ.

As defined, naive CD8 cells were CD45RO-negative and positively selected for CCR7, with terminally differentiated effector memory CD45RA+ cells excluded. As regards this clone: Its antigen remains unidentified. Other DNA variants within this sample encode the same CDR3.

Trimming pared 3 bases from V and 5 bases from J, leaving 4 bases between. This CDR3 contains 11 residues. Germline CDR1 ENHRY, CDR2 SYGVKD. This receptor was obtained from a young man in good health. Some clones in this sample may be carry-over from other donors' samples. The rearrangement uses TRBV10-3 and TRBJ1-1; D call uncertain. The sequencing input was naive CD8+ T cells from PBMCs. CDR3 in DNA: TGTGCCATCAGTGACGGAACTGAAGCTTTCTTT. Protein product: CAISDGTEAFF.